These 9 T cell receptor beta chains came from one sample sequenced in a study of shared clonotypes between healthy human individuals. Method: immunoSEQ multiplex PCR; TCRdb's copy keeps in-frame clones and lacks some. The sample holds some 2,000,000 clones, roughly 96% seen once. The material sequenced was naive CD4+ T cells sorted from blood. Subset defined: CD45RA+ positively selected. All receptors derive from a man between 18 and 29 years old in good health.

This clone was counted a single time. V and J are TRBV7-9 and TRBJ2-1; TRBD2 matches 9 bases. V lost 5 bases, J lost 9 bases, and 14 bases stayed unmatched. Per the germline V gene, CDR1 is SEHNR and CDR2 is FQNEAQ (reference sequence). The CDR3 extends over 16 amino acids. As DNA, the CDR3 is TGTGCCAGCAGCCGGACCGGCGGGAGGGCCGATGGTGAGCAGTTCTTC. Residues: CASSRTGGRADGEQFF.

The V call is TRBV4-2, the J call TRBJ2-7; tentative D call: TRBD1 (5 bases). The CDR3 totals 13 residues. The germline V gene encodes CDR1 LGHNA and CDR2 YNFKEQ. V lost 1 base, J lost 4 bases, and 8 bases lay in between. The DNA for the CDR3 is TGTGCCAGCAGCCAAGCGACAGATTACGAGCAGTACTTC. Residues: CASSQATDYEQYF.

The rearrangement uses TRBV11-1 and TRBJ1-2, with D unclear. The germline V and J ends were trimmed by 4 bases and 0 bases, with 6 bases remaining between them. This CDR3 spans 13 amino acids. Germline V gene lookup returns CDR1 SGHAT and CDR2 FQDESV (reference sequence). The CDR3 loop is CASSSETNYGYTF. CDR3 in DNA: TGTGCCAGCAGCTCCGAAACTAACTATGGCTACACCTTC.

As for this clone: Other nucleotide sequences from this sample produce the same CDR3. V gene TRBV11-2 combines with J gene TRBJ2-5; D is unclear. The CDR3 extends over 12 amino acids. Germline assignment: CDR1 SGHAT and CDR2 FQNNGV. The V and J ends lost 2 bases and 5 bases respectively, with 6 bases between them. The DNA for the CDR3 is TGTGCCAGCAGCTTAAATAGCGAGACCCAGTACTTC. Translation: CASSLNSETQYF.

This chain links TRBV4-2 with TRBJ2-5, with a weak D call TRBD2 (5 bases). The germline CDR1 and CDR2 sequences are LGHNA and YNFKEQ. This CDR3 has 16 amino acids. Deletions cut 2 bases from V and 5 bases from J, with 18 bases between. This CDR3 reads CASSQLAGLGLETQYF. The CDR3 bases are TGTGCCAGCAGCCAACTTGCGGGCCTAGGCCTGGAGACCCAGTACTTC.

The chain employs TRBV9 and TRBJ1-6; D is possibly TRBD1 (5 bases). The length of the CDR3 is 14 residues. Germline CDR1 and CDR2: SGDLS and YYNGEE. V was trimmed by 2 bases and J by 7 bases, leaving 10 bases between them. The CDR3 DNA reads TGTGCCAGCAGCGTGACAGTGAAGAATTCACCCCTCCACTTT. Residues: CASSVTVKNSPLHF.

The chain combines TRBV7-2 with TRBJ2-3; possibly TRBD1 for D (5 bases). This CDR3 has 17 amino acids. CDR1 is SGHTA and CDR2 is FQGNSA in the germline V gene. Trimming left V 2 bases short and J 0 bases short, with 15 bases between. CDR3 DNA sequence: TGTGCCAGCAGCTTACAGACTTGGGGCCCGAGCACAGATACGCAGTATTTT. It translates to CASSLQTWGPSTDTQYF.

The gene calls are TRBV7-2 and TRBJ1-3; D might be TRBD1 (6 bases). Germline V lookup: CDR1 SGHTA, CDR2 FQGNSA. The CDR3 has 15 amino acids. The germline V and J ends were trimmed by 2 bases and 1 base, with 9 bases remaining between them. The DNA of the CDR3 is TGTGCCAGCAGCTTATGGGGGCAGTCTGGAAACACCATATATTTT. Amino acids: CASSLWGQSGNTIYF. The full variable domain, with the rest looked up from reference TRBV7-2 and TRBJ1-3, is GAGVSQSPSNKVTEKGKDVELRCDPISGHTALYWYRQSLGQGLEFLIYFQGNSAPDKSGLPSDRFSAERTGGSVSTLTIQRTQQEDSAVYLCASSLWGQSGNTIYFGEGSWLTVV.

The rearrangement joins TRBV5-1 to TRBJ2-3; TRBD2 might be the D (6 bases). Germline V gene sequence: CDR1 SGHRS, CDR2 YFSETQ. V gave up 4 bases and J gave up 0 bases, with 12 bases separating them. This CDR3 is 15 amino acids long. The CDR3 sequence: CASSPGDLSTDTQYF. In DNA, the CDR3 is TGCGCCAGCAGCCCGGGGGACCTTAGCACAGATACGCAGTATTTT.